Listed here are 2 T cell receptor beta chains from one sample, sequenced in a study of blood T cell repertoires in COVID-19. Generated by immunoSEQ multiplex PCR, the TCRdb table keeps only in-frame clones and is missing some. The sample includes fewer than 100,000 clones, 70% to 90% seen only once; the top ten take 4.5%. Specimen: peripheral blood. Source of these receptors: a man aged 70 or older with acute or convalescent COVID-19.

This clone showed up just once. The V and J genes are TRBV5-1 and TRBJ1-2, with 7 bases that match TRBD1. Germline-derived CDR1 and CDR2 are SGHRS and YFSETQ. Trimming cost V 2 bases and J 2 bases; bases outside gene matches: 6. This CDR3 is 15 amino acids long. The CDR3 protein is CASSFWTGSNYGYTF. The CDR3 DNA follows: TGCGCCAGCAGCTTCTGGACAGGATCCAACTATGGCTACACCTTC.

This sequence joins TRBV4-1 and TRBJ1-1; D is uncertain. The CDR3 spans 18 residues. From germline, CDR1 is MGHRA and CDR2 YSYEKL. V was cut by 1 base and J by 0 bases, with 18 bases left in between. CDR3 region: CASSQVSRGGSMNTEAFF. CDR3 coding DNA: TGCGCCAGCAGCCAAGTCAGTAGAGGCGGCAGCATGAACACTGAAGCTTTCTTT.